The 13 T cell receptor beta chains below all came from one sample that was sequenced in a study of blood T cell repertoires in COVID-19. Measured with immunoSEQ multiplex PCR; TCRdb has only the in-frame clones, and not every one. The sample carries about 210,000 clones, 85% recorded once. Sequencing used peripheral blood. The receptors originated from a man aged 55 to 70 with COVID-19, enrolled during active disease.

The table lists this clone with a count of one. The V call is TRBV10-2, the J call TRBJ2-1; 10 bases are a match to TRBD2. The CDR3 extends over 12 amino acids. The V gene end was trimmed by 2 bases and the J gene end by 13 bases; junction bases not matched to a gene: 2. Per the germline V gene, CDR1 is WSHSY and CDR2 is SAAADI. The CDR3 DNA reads TGCGCCAGCAGTGAGGGACTAGCGGCACAGTTCTTC. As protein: CASSEGLAAQFF.

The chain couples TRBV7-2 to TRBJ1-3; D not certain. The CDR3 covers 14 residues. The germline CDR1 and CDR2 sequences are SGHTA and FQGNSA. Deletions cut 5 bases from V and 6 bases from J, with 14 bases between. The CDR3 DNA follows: TGTGCCAGCAGCCCTACGAATGTTGCAAACACCATATATTTT. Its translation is CASSPTNVANTIYF. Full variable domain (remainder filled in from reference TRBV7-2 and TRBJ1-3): GAGVSQSPSNKVTEKGKDVELRCDPISGHTALYWYRQSLGQGLEFLIYFQGNSAPDKSGLPSDRFSAERTGGSVSTLTIQRTQQEDSAVYLCASSPTNVANTIYFGEGSWLTVV.

This CDR3 is CASSPNAGGAEAFF. CDR3 bases: TGTGCCAGCAGCCCAAACGCAGGGGGCGCTGAAGCTTTCTTT. This chain uses TRBV7-2 with TRBJ1-1; 8 bases match TRBD1. Germline assignment: CDR1 SGHTA and CDR2 FQGNSA. The V and J ends lost 5 bases and 6 bases, in that order; junction bases with no gene match: 8. CDR3 length equals 14 residues. Full variable domain (rest looked up from reference TRBV7-2 and TRBJ1-1): GAGVSQSPSNKVTEKGKDVELRCDPISGHTALYWYRQSLGQGLEFLIYFQGNSAPDKSGLPSDRFSAERTGGSVSTLTIQRTQQEDSAVYLCASSPNAGGAEAFFGQGTRLTVV.

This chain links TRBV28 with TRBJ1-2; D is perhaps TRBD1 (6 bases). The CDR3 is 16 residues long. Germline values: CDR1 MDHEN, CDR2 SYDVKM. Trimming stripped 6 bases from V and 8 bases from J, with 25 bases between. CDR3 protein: CASSPPRGASFWGYTF. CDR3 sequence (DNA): TGTGCCAGCAGCCCTCCCCGGGGGGCTTCTTTCTGGGGCTACACCTTC.

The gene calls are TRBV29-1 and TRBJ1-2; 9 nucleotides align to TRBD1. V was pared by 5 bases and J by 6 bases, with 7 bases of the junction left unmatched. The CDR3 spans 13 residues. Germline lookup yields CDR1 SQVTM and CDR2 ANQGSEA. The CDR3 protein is CSVPGQGMNGYTF. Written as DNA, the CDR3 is TGCAGCGTTCCGGGACAGGGTATGAATGGCTACACCTTC.

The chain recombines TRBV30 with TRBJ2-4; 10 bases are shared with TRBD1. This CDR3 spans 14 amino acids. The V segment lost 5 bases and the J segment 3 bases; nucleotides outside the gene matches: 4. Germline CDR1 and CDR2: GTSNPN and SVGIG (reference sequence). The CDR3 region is CAWGGQGHKNIQYF. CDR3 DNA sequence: TGTGCCTGGGGGGGACAGGGGCACAAAAACATTCAGTACTTC.

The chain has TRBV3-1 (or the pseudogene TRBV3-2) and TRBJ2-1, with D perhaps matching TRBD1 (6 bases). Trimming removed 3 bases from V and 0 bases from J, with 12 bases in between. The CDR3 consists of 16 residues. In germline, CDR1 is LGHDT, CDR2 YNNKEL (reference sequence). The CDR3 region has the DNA TGTGCCAGCAGCCACAGGGGTCCTAGCTCCTACAATGAGCAGTTCTTC. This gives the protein CASSHRGPSSYNEQFF.

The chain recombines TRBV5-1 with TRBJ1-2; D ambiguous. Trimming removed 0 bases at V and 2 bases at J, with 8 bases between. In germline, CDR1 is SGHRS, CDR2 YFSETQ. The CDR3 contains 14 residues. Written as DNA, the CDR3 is TGCGCCAGCAGCTTGGCTAGTGGAAACTATGGCTACACCTTC. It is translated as CASSLASGNYGYTF.

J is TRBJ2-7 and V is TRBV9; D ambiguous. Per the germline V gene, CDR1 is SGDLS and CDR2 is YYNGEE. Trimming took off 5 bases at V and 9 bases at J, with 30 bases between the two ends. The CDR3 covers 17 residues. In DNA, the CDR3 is TGTGCCAGCAGTAGGAGTATTCGGGTCGACGGTCCGAATCTGCAGTACTTC. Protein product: CASSRSIRVDGPNLQYF. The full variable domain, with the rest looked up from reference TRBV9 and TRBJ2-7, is DSGVTQTPKHLITATGQRVTLRCSPRSGDLSVYWYQQSLDQGLQFLIQYYNGEERAKGNILERFSAQQFPDLHSELNLSSLELGDSALYFCASSRSIRVDGPNLQYFGPGTRLTVT.

The CDR3 coding sequence is TGTGCCAGCAGTTTTGGACAGAACAACTATGGCTACACCTTC. Encoded protein: CASSFGQNNYGYTF. The rearrangement links TRBV6-6 to TRBJ1-2; maybe TRBD1 (6 bases). Germline lookup yields CDR1 MNHNY and CDR2 SVGAGI (reference sequence). Deletions cut 4 bases from V and 2 bases from J, with 11 bases between. The CDR3 is made up of 14 amino acids.

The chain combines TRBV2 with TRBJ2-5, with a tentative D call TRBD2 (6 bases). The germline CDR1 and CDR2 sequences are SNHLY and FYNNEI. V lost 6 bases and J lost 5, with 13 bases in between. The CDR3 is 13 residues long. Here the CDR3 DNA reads TGTGCCAGCAGCGAGGACTATTCGGAGACCCAGTACTTC. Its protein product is CASSEDYSETQYF.

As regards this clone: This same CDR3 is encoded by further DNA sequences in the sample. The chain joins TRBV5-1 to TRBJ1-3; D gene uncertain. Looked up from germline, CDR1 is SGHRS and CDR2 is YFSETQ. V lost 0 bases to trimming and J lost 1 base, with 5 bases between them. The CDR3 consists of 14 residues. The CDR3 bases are TGCGCCAGCAGCTTGGACGGGTCTGGAAACACCATATATTTT. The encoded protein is CASSLDGSGNTIYF.

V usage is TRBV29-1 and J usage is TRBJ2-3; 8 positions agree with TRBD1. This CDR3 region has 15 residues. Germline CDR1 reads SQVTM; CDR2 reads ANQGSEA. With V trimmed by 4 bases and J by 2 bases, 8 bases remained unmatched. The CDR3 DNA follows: TGCAGCGTTGGCGAAGGACAGGGCATCACAGATACGCAGTATTTT. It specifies CSVGEGQGITDTQYF.